The 25 T cell receptor beta chains below come from one sample, sequenced in a study of T-cell reconstitution after alpha-beta-depleted transplantation in children (dated by TCRdb to 2015 to 2016). Libraries were built with PCR. Sequenced on an Illumina HiSeq 2500. Molecular barcoding was employed in the preparation of TCR libraries, with unique molecular identifiers being used to normalize TCRbeta repertoire quantification. In-frame beta chains were kept once TCRdb had trimmed the public reads at Q25 with fastp and called clones with MiXCR. When rows share a CDR3 protein, they turn into one entry using the most common DNA and genes. The sample table holds approximately 390,000 distinct CDR3 sequences, of which around 9.9% were seen once. The ten largest clones represent 4.5% to 6% of the sample. Sequenced material: PBMCs from the stem cell graft donor, taken from the stem cell graft. These receptors were obtained from a human donor who donated a stem cell graft to a child with acute myeloid leukemia.

The rearrangement uses TRBV5-6 and TRBJ2-5; 8 bases align to TRBD1. The CDR3 totals 18 residues. With 4 bases clipped from V and 2 bases from J, the junction kept 16 bases outside the gene matches. CDR1 is SGHDT and CDR2 is YYEEEE in the germline V gene. CDR3 sequence: CASSPQGDWTPNQETQYF. The CDR3 DNA reads TGTGCCAGCAGCCCACAGGGGGATTGGACCCCGAATCAAGAGACCCAGTACTTC. The variable domain in full, completed from reference TRBV5-6 and TRBJ2-5, reads DAGVTQSPTHLIKTRGQQVTLRCSPKSGHDTVSWYQQALGQGPQFIFQYYEEEERQRGNFPDRFSGHQFPNYSSELNVNALLLGDSALYLCASSPQGDWTPNQETQYFGPGTRLLVL.

In its sample, this clonotype was seen once. At one boundary the junction diverges from the germline segment, which might be a read error. The V and J genes are TRBV12-3 or TRBV12-4 and TRBJ2-3; D gene unclear. CDR3 length: 15 residues. The CDR3 here is CASSPGVRSTDAQYF. CDR3 in DNA: TGTGCCAGCAGTCCTGGGGTTCGTAGCACAGATGCGCAGTATTTT.

This clonotype was recorded a few times. The V call is TRBV20-1, the J call TRBJ2-3; D unresolved. Germline CDR1 DFQATT, CDR2 SNEGSKA (reference sequence). The CDR3 runs 12 residues. Trimming cost V 3 bases and J 5 bases, with 9 bases left between them. In DNA, the CDR3 is TGCAGTGCTAGGCTAGGTGGAGATACGCAGTATTTT. Its protein is CSARLGGDTQYF.

CDR3 in DNA: TGTGCCACCAGTGATTCCGGGACTAGCGAGGGCGAGCAGTTCTTC. This codes for CATSDSGTSEGEQFF. J is TRBJ2-1 and V is TRBV24-1; 10 bases fit TRBD2. V was pared by 2 bases and J by 10 bases, with 7 bases of the junction left unmatched. This CDR3 comprises 15 residues. Germline V gene lookup returns CDR1 KGHDR and CDR2 SFDVKD.

The gene calls are TRBV14 and TRBJ2-5; TRBD2 matches at 7 bases. This CDR3 region has 14 residues. Germline CDR1 reads SGHDN; CDR2 reads FVKESK. Germline trimming cut 1 base from V and 5 bases from J; bases unmatched to any gene: 4. CDR3 sequence reads: CASSQAAAGETQYF. CDR3 coding DNA: TGTGCCAGCAGCCAAGCGGCAGCGGGGGAGACCCAGTACTTC.

This clonotype was observed a few times. The rearrangement uses TRBV20-1 and TRBJ2-5; D gene uncertain. The CDR3 length is 13 residues. V was pared by 2 bases and J by 5 bases, with 12 bases between. Germline CDR1 DFQATT, CDR2 SNEGSKA (reference sequence). Here the CDR3 DNA reads TGCAGTGCTAGACCTGCTGGCCGGGAGACCCAGTACTTC. Translating gives CSARPAGRETQYF.

This clonotype came up a few times. The chain has TRBV12-3 or TRBV12-4 and TRBJ2-6; D is perhaps TRBD1 (5 bases). The V and J ends lost 4 bases and 2 bases respectively, with 12 bases between them. This CDR3 spans 16 amino acids. Here the CDR3 reads CASSSRVGAGANVLTF. CDR3 in DNA: TGTGCCAGCAGTTCCCGGGTAGGGGCTGGGGCCAACGTCCTGACTTTC.

This clonotype was found a few times. J is TRBJ2-1 and V is TRBV20-1; 7 bases are shared with TRBD2. From germline, CDR1 is DFQATT and CDR2 SNEGSKA (reference sequence). After removal of 0 bases from V and 2 bases from J, the junction contained 4 bases not matched to a gene. The CDR3 spans 15 residues. The CDR3 sequence: CSARDLGLAYNEQFF. The DNA for the CDR3 is TGCAGTGCTAGAGATCTCGGACTAGCCTACAATGAGCAGTTCTTC.

This clonotype appeared a few times. The rearrangement joins TRBV11-2 to TRBJ1-1, with D possibly TRBD1 on 5 matching bases. From germline, CDR1 is SGHAT and CDR2 FQNNGV. This CDR3 is 15 amino acids long. The V end lost 1 base, the J end lost 1 base, and 10 bases lay between the germline ends. CDR3 DNA sequence: TGTGCCAGCAGCTTAGGTTCAGGGTCGAACACTGAAGCTTTCTTT. Translation: CASSLGSGSNTEAFF.

This sequence joins TRBV7-8 and TRBJ2-5; 13 nucleotides agree with TRBD2. The CDR3 sequence is 18 residues long. The germline CDR1 and CDR2 sequences are SGHVS and FQNEAQ. The V gene end was trimmed by 3 bases and the J gene end by 4 bases; junction bases not matched to a gene: 11. Here the CDR3 reads CASSLWTSGSGLPETQYF. The CDR3 nucleotides read TGTGCCAGCAGCTTGTGGACTAGCGGGAGCGGCCTCCCAGAGACCCAGTACTTC.

This clonotype turned up a few times. The chain uses TRBV29-1 and TRBJ2-1; D gene uncertain. The V gene lost 4 bases and the J gene lost 2 bases, with 12 bases spanning the gap. Germline CDR1 and CDR2: SQVTM and ANQGSEA. The CDR3 spans 14 residues. As DNA, the CDR3 is TGCAGCGTTGTCGATCGGGCTCCCTACAATGAGCAGTTCTTC. Its protein product is CSVVDRAPYNEQFF.

V is TRBV20-1 and J is TRBJ2-1; 7 nucleotides agree with TRBD2. Germline V gene sequence: CDR1 DFQATT, CDR2 SNEGSKA (reference sequence). The CDR3 contains 15 residues. Trimming removed 1 base from V and 8 bases from J; junction bases left unmatched: 11. The CDR3 DNA is TGCAGTGCTAGAGTCCGTGGCGGGAGTGGCGATGAGCAGTTCTTC. Its protein product is CSARVRGGSGDEQFF.

This clonotype was found many times. The chain recombines TRBV7-9 with TRBJ2-2; no clear D gene. V shed 3 bases and J shed 5 bases, with 7 bases lying between them. The CDR3 totals 13 residues. Germline V CDR1 and CDR2: SEHNR, FQNEAQ (reference sequence). CDR3 amino acids: CASSFLATGELFF. In nucleotides, the CDR3 is TGTGCCAGCAGCTTCTTAGCTACCGGGGAGCTGTTTTTT.

Here the CDR3 DNA reads TGTGCCACCAGTGAGACGGATATTTGGGACAGTCTCACCTACGAGCAGTACGTC. This sequence encodes CATSETDIWDSLTYEQYV. The rearrangement joins TRBV10-3 to TRBJ2-7; 7 nucleotides align to TRBD1. From germline, CDR1 is ENHRY and CDR2 SYGVKD. CDR3 length: 18 residues.

The chain combines TRBV10-3 with TRBJ2-2, with 10 bases fitting TRBD2. The CDR3 sequence is 17 residues long. The junction had 4 bases not matched to a gene; V was cut back by 0 bases and J by 3 bases. Germline V gene data show CDR1 as ENHRY and CDR2 as SYGVKD. The CDR3 nucleotides read TGTGCCATCAGTGAGTCAGGGCTAGCGGGGGACACCGGGGAGCTGTTTTTT. It encodes CAISESGLAGDTGELFF.

A few counts support this clonotype. V is TRBV29-1 and J is TRBJ2-1, with D unresolved. CDR3 size: 12 residues. Trimming left V 4 bases short and J 3 bases short, with 7 bases between. Germline assignment: CDR1 SQVTM and CDR2 ANQGSEA. The chain's CDR3 is CSVATYYNEQFF. The CDR3 DNA sequence: TGCAGCGTTGCAACCTACTACAATGAGCAGTTCTTC.

The V and J genes are TRBV20-1 and TRBJ2-3; 7 nucleotides agree with TRBD2. The CDR3 runs 16 residues. Germline V CDR1 and CDR2: DFQATT, SNEGSKA (reference sequence). Losses at the gene ends were 0 bases for V and 5 bases for J; bases not matched to a gene: 11. The CDR3 DNA follows: TGCAGTGCTAGAGATGTTTCGGGGGGAGACGTAGATACGCAGTATTTT. Translating it yields CSARDVSGGDVDTQYF.

The CDR3 here is CASSRTDGPSAEAFF. Here the CDR3 DNA reads TGCGCCAGCAGCCGCACGGACGGGCCTAGCGCTGAAGCTTTCTTT. The V and J genes are TRBV4-1 and TRBJ1-1; no reliable D call. The V and J ends lost 4 bases and 6 bases respectively, with 18 bases between them. The germline CDR1 and CDR2 sequences are MGHRA and YSYEKL. The CDR3 is 15 amino acids.

As regards this clonotype: Mismatch with germline at one junction end may stem from a read error. The V call is TRBV3-1, the J call TRBJ2-5; the D gene could be TRBD1 or TRBD2 (5 bases each). The CDR3 has 15 residues. Germline V CDR1 and CDR2: LGHDT, YNNKEL (reference sequence). DNA for the CDR3: TGTGCCACCAGCCCCCCGGGACGCTCGGCGGAGACCCAGTACTTC. Translated: CATSPPGRSAETQYF.

V and J are TRBV6-1 and TRBJ2-1; 11 bases line up with TRBD2. The CDR3 totals 15 residues. The V and J ends lost 6 bases and 5 bases, in that order; junction bases with no gene match: 6. Germline CDR1 is MNHNS and CDR2 is SASEGT. The CDR3 DNA sequence: TGTGCCAGCAGGCCTACTAGCGGGGGTCACAATGAGCAGTTCTTC. Translating it yields CASRPTSGGHNEQFF.

This clonotype showed up many times. The V gene is TRBV3-1, the J gene TRBJ1-5, with 9 bases that match TRBD1. Germline CDR1 LGHDT, CDR2 YNNKEL (reference sequence). There are 15 residues in the CDR3. The V gene end was trimmed by 4 bases and the J gene end by 3 bases; junction bases not matched to a gene: 4. The CDR3 reads CASSPGQGDNQPQHF. CDR3 nucleotides: TGTGCCAGCAGCCCGGGACAGGGTGACAATCAGCCCCAGCATTTT.

In its sample, this clonotype was seen a few times. The chain links TRBV10-2 to TRBJ2-4; D unclear. V lost 4 bases and J 9 bases, leaving 13 bases between the germline ends. The CDR3 contains 13 residues. Looked up from germline, CDR1 is WSHSY and CDR2 is SAAADI. The CDR3 here is CASSGSVRAIQYF. The CDR3 DNA reads TGCGCCAGCAGTGGTTCAGTCCGTGCCATTCAGTACTTC.

This clonotype has only a few counts. This chain connects TRBV25-1 to TRBJ1-1; D is uncertain. This CDR3 spans 15 amino acids. Germline V gene data show CDR1 as MGHDK and CDR2 as SYGVNS. The V and J ends lost 1 base and 0 bases respectively, with 9 bases between them. The CDR3 sequence is CASSEWVGLNTEAFF. CDR3 DNA: TGTGCCAGCAGTGAATGGGTGGGCCTGAACACTGAAGCTTTCTTT.

The rearrangement links TRBV12-3 or TRBV12-4 to TRBJ1-1; no clear D. This CDR3 has 13 residues. Trimming shortened V by 8 bases and J by 3 bases, and 13 bases separated the two germline ends. The CDR3 DNA sequence: TGTGCCAGCCGACTGCTAGAGGACACTGAAGCTTTCTTT. Translating gives CASRLLEDTEAFF.

This clonotype was seen more than once but under ten times. The chain is built from TRBV10-3 and TRBJ2-7, with 14 nucleotides matching TRBD2. The CDR3 has 16 amino acids. In germline, CDR1 is ENHRY, CDR2 SYGVKD. Trimming at V came to 6 bases and at J to 1 base, leaving 5 bases not matched to a gene. The CDR3: CAISQTSGGGSYEQYV. The CDR3 DNA reads TGTGCCATCAGCCAGACTAGCGGGGGGGGGTCCTACGAGCAGTACGTC.